The 17 T cell receptor beta chains below all came from one sample that was sequenced in a study of blood T cells in healthy people across ages. A second roughly 6 to 12 cycle PCR used barcoded and J-beta primers. TCRdb processed the 5' RACE reads anew with MiXCR; each CDR3 protein has one entry. The top ten clones hold over 5.5% of a sample with about 1,400,000 distinct CDR3 sequences, approximately 59% of them seen once. The source material was blood. The receptor set was obtained from a man between 18 and 29 years old in good health.

There are a few counts of this clonotype. The V gene is TRBV4-2, the J gene TRBJ2-7; D possibly uses TRBD1 or TRBD2 (5 bases each). Trimming cost V 0 bases and J 3 bases, with 12 bases left between them. The CDR3 sequence is 15 residues long. The germline V gene has CDR1 LGHNA and CDR2 YNFKEQ. CDR3 coding DNA: TGTGCCAGCAGCCAAGAAGGGGACGGCCACTACGAGCAGTACTTC. Protein product: CASSQEGDGHYEQYF.

The chain is built from TRBV10-2 and TRBJ1-1; D is possibly TRBD1 (6 bases). This CDR3 is built from 15 residues. CDR1 WSHSY and CDR2 SAAADI come from the germline V gene. V was clipped by 5 bases and J by 5 bases, with 18 bases between them. The CDR3 sequence is CASSSWSEGGTEAFF. In DNA form, the CDR3 reads TGCGCCAGCAGTTCGTGGAGCGAAGGGGGTACTGAAGCTTTCTTT.

This rearrangement joins TRBV2 to TRBJ1-6; D gene ambiguous. The CDR3 extends over 16 amino acids. Germline CDR1 is SNHLY and CDR2 is FYNNEI. Trimming took off 2 bases at V and 0 bases at J, with 8 bases between the two ends. This CDR3 is CASSERRSSYNSPLHF. CDR3 bases: TGTGCCAGCAGTGAAAGGAGGAGCTCCTATAATTCACCCCTCCACTTT.

This clonotype came up a few times. V and J are TRBV11-3 and TRBJ2-1; 11 nucleotides align to TRBD2. Trimming at V came to 5 bases and at J to 4 bases, leaving 7 bases not matched to a gene. In germline, CDR1 is SGHNT, CDR2 YENEEA. This CDR3 is built from 16 residues. The DNA for the CDR3 is TGTGCCAGCAGCCAACGACTAGCGGGATCTTACAATGAGCAGTTCTTC. Translation gives CASSQRLAGSYNEQFF.

This CDR3 is CATSRLGQGQETQYF. For the CDR3, the DNA is TGTGCCACCAGCAGACTAGGACAGGGCCAAGAGACCCAGTACTTC. V is TRBV15 and J is TRBJ2-5, with 8 bases lining up with TRBD1. This CDR3 region has 15 residues. Looked up from germline, CDR1 is LNHNV and CDR2 is YYDKDF (reference sequence). Trimming at V came to 2 bases and at J to 1 base, leaving 3 bases not matched to a gene.

The V gene is TRBV21-1, the J gene TRBJ2-1; the DNA was not used to check the table's D call, TRBD1. TRBV21-1 is designated a pseudogene. This CDR3 is built from 16 residues. The CDR3 region is CASSKVGGDRYNEQFF. The CDR3 bases are TGTGCCAGCAGCAAAGTTGGGGGGGATCGATACAATGAGCAGTTCTTC.

The chain combines TRBV10-3 with TRBJ2-1; 8 positions match TRBD1. The CDR3 runs 13 residues. V lost 7 bases to trimming and J lost 5 bases; unmatched junction nucleotides: 4. Per the germline V gene, CDR1 is ENHRY and CDR2 is SYGVKD. CDR3 sequence: CAITQDRDNEQFF. The CDR3 bases are TGTGCCATCACCCAGGACAGGGACAATGAGCAGTTCTTC.

V usage is TRBV3-1 and J usage is TRBJ2-3; D might be TRBD2 (5 bases). The germline gives CDR1 LGHDT, CDR2 YNNKEL (reference sequence). CDR3 length: 15 residues. V lost 7 bases and J lost 1, with 15 bases in between. CDR3 DNA sequence: TGTGCCAGCACCGCGAGGAGGACTGGCACAGATACGCAGTATTTT. It is translated as CASTARRTGTDTQYF.

In its sample, this clonotype was seen a few times. The chain carries TRBV2 and TRBJ2-4; D is possibly TRBD1 or TRBD2 (5 bases each). Germline V gives CDR1 SNHLY, CDR2 FYNNEI. The CDR3 contains 15 residues. V dropped 2 bases and J dropped 9 bases, with 17 bases sitting between them. The CDR3: CASSEWDAAPGIQYF. CDR3 DNA sequence: TGTGCCAGCAGTGAATGGGACGCCGCGCCGGGCATTCAGTACTTC.

The genes are TRBV25-1 and TRBJ1-2, with 7 positions matching TRBD1. The CDR3 runs to 12 residues. CDR1 MGHDK and CDR2 SYGVNS come from the germline V gene. Germline trimming cut 5 bases from V and 7 bases from J; bases unmatched to any gene: 4. CDR3 nucleotide sequence: TGTGCCAGCAGTAGACAGGGAGTTGGCTACACCTTC. Translated, it gives CASSRQGVGYTF.

This chain links TRBV7-9 with TRBJ1-5, with 10 positions matching TRBD1. After removal of 5 bases from V and 9 bases from J, the junction contained 10 bases not matched to a gene. The CDR3 contains 15 residues. CDR1 and CDR2 from the germline V gene are SEHNR and FQNEAQ (reference sequence). The chain's CDR3 is CASSDDRGRSWPQHF. The CDR3 bases are TGTGCCAGCAGCGACGACAGGGGGCGATCCTGGCCCCAGCATTTT.

DNA for the CDR3: TGCAGTGCTTCCGGCGGGTTCCAGGGCGAGGAGACCCAGTACTTC. As protein: CSASGGFQGEETQYF. V usage is TRBV20-1 and J usage is TRBJ2-7; D possibly matches TRBD1 or TRBD2 (5 bases each). TRBJ2-5 matches the DNA end more closely, so the J call is doubtful. This CDR3 comprises 15 residues. In germline, CDR1 is DFQATT, CDR2 SNEGSKA (reference sequence).

V is TRBV20-1 and J is TRBJ2-3; 7 bases line up with TRBD2. Germline trimming cut 2 bases from V and 0 bases from J; bases unmatched to any gene: 8. The V gene's germline CDR1 is DFQATT and CDR2 SNEGSKA (reference sequence). The length of the CDR3 is 16 residues. CDR3 loop: CSARSPSGGSTDTQYF. The CDR3 coding sequence is TGCAGTGCTAGATCTCCTAGCGGAGGAAGCACAGATACGCAGTATTTT.

This clonotype showed up just once. The genes are TRBV25-1 and TRBJ1-1, with D uncertain. The V and J ends lost 8 bases and 8 bases respectively, with 18 bases between them. Germline-derived CDR1 and CDR2 are MGHDK and SYGVNS. This CDR3 spans 13 amino acids. CDR3 region: CASCCGGGLEAFF. The CDR3 coding sequence is TGTGCCAGCTGCTGTGGTGGTGGCCTCGAAGCTTTCTTT. The whole variable domain, remainder taken from reference TRBV25-1 and TRBJ1-1, is EADIYQTPRYLVIGTGKKITLECSQTMGHDKMYWYQQDPGMELHLIHYSYGVNSTEKGDLSSESTVSRIRTEHFPLTLESARPSHTSQYLCASCCGGGLEAFFGQGTRLTVV.

This clonotype was counted a few times. The V and J genes are TRBV12-3 or TRBV12-4 and TRBJ2-5; D remains unclear. The J call is in doubt because the DNA end fits TRBJ2-7 better. The CDR3 is 13 residues long. CDR3 protein: CASSSIKTYEQYF. CDR3 DNA sequence: TGTGCCAGCAGTTCGATAAAGACCTACGAGCAGTACTTC.

The chain has TRBV12-3 or TRBV12-4 and TRBJ2-7; 8 nucleotides match TRBD1. Trimming removed 5 bases from V and 4 bases from J; junction bases left unmatched: 7. The CDR3 has 14 amino acids. The CDR3 spells CASSETGQEYEQYF. CDR3 in DNA: TGTGCCAGCAGTGAGACGGGACAGGAGTACGAGCAGTACTTC.

The V gene is TRBV20-1, the J gene TRBJ2-4; possibly TRBD1 or TRBD2 for D (7 bases each). Matching the DNA end better, TRBJ2-7 makes the J call doubtful. The V gene's germline CDR1 is DFQATT and CDR2 SNEGSKA (reference sequence). The CDR3 consists of 13 residues. The CDR3 coding sequence is TGCAGTGCTAGAGGGCAGGGGGGGAACGAGCAGTACTTC. It codes for CSARGQGGNEQYF.